What follows are 9 T cell receptor beta chains derived from one specimen sequenced in a study of T cells in Graves' hyperthyroidism and ophthalmopathy. Using RNA transcripts as the source, TCR beta CDR3 regions were amplified. HTBI primers were used for first-round RT-PCR of the TCR CDR3. In TCRdb, the multiplex PCR reads were re-called with MiXCR into one record per CDR3 protein. The sample contains about 600,000 distinct CDR3 sequences, around 15% of which appear only once. Sequenced input: blood. These receptors were obtained from a woman aged 35 to 49 with Graves' ophthalmopathy.

This clonotype was seen repeatedly, ten times or more. The chain employs TRBV28 and TRBJ2-2, with 8 bases fitting TRBD1. Per the germline V gene, CDR1 is MDHEN and CDR2 is SYDVKM. CDR3 length: 16 amino acids. After removal of 1 base from V and 1 base from J, the junction contained 2 bases not matched to a gene. The CDR3 DNA reads as TGTGCCAGCAGTTTATACGGGACAGGGAACACCGGGGAGCTGTTTTTT. This gives the protein CASSLYGTGNTGELFF. Supplemented by reference TRBV28 and TRBJ2-2, the full variable domain reads DVKVTQSSRYLVKRTGEKVFLECVQDMDHENMFWYRQDPGLGLRLIYFSYDVKMKEKGDIPEGYSVSREKKERFSLILESASTNQTSMYLCASSLYGTGNTGELFFGEGSRLTVL.

This clonotype has only a few counts. CDR3 bases: TGTGCCAGTAGTTCGTCGGGACTAGCGGGAGCGAGCACCGGGGAGCTGTTTTTT. Translated, it gives CASSSSGLAGASTGELFF. The chain combines TRBV19 with TRBJ2-2, with TRBD2 matching over 14 bases. The CDR3 is made up of 18 amino acids. V shed 5 bases and J 4 bases; nucleotides not matched to a gene: 9. Germline CDR1 is LNHDA and CDR2 is SQIVND (reference sequence).

This chain uses TRBV29-1 with TRBJ2-5; D gene uncertain. V lost 3 bases and J 2 bases, leaving 4 bases between the germline ends. The V gene's germline CDR1 is SQVTM and CDR2 ANQGSEA. The CDR3 has 11 residues. The CDR3 here is CSVDVQETQYF. The CDR3 nucleotides read TGCAGCGTTGATGTACAAGAGACCCAGTACTTC.

In its sample, this clonotype was seen many times. The V gene is TRBV7-8, the J gene TRBJ2-5, with D perhaps TRBD1 or TRBD2 (6 bases each). Deletions cut 2 bases from V and 6 bases from J, with 19 bases between. The germline CDR1 and CDR2 sequences are SGHVS and FQNEAQ. This CDR3 region has 16 residues. As DNA, the CDR3 is TGTGCCAGCAGCTTATCGGGGGCTGAAGGGATTAAGACCCAGTACTTC. It yields the protein CASSLSGAEGIKTQYF.

In its sample, this clonotype was seen many times. CDR3 nucleotide sequence: TGTGCCAGCAGAACTAATGGGGGTACGCAGTATTTT. This sequence encodes CASRTNGGTQYF. The V gene is TRBV2, the J gene TRBJ2-3; D possibly uses TRBD1 or TRBD2 (5 bases each). Trimming took 6 bases from V and 8 from J, leaving 12 bases between them. Looked up from germline, CDR1 is SNHLY and CDR2 is FYNNEI. The CDR3 is 12 residues long. Full variable domain (outside the CDR3, taken from reference TRBV2 and TRBJ2-3): EPEVTQTPSHQVTQMGQEVILRCVPISNHLYFYWYRQILGQKVEFLVSFYNNEISEKSEIFDDQFSVERPDGSNFTLKIRSTKLEDSAMYFCASRTNGGTQYFGPGTRLTVL.

This chain joins TRBV28 and TRBJ2-3; D possibly corresponds to TRBD2 (5 bases). Germline V gives CDR1 MDHEN, CDR2 SYDVKM. This CDR3 spans 13 amino acids. V lost 7 bases, J lost 8 bases, and 16 bases lay in between. Written as DNA, the CDR3 is TGTGCCAGCATGGGAGACCTGGATCTTACGCAGTATTTT. Protein sequence: CASMGDLDLTQYF.

This clonotype was counted many times. This chain joins TRBV7-8 and TRBJ2-5, with D possibly being TRBD2 (5 bases). The CDR3 is 14 amino acids. CDR1 is SGHVS and CDR2 is FQNEAQ in the germline V gene. Trimming took 1 base from V and 5 from J, leaving 11 bases between them. CDR3 bases: TGTGCCAGCAGCTTAGGGCGGAGGCCTGAGACCCAGTACTTC. It codes for CASSLGRRPETQYF.

This clonotype was observed a handful of times. The chain combines TRBV5-1 with TRBJ2-3; 12 positions agree with TRBD2. The germline V gene has CDR1 SGHRS and CDR2 YFSETQ. Trimming took 4 bases from V and 1 from J; bases not matched to a gene: 1. The CDR3 loop spans 15 amino acids. The CDR3 nucleotides are TGCGCCAGCAGCGCTAGCGGGAGGGGCACAGATACGCAGTATTTT. It is translated as CASSASGRGTDTQYF.

The rearrangement joins TRBV9 to TRBJ2-1, with TRBD2 as a possible D gene (5 bases). The length of the CDR3 is 11 residues. The V end was cut by 0 bases, the J end by 13 bases, with 8 bases between. Germline V gene lookup returns CDR1 SGDLS and CDR2 YYNGEE. The CDR3 protein is CASSVAGKQFF. As DNA, the CDR3 is TGTGCCAGCAGCGTAGCCGGGAAACAGTTCTTC.